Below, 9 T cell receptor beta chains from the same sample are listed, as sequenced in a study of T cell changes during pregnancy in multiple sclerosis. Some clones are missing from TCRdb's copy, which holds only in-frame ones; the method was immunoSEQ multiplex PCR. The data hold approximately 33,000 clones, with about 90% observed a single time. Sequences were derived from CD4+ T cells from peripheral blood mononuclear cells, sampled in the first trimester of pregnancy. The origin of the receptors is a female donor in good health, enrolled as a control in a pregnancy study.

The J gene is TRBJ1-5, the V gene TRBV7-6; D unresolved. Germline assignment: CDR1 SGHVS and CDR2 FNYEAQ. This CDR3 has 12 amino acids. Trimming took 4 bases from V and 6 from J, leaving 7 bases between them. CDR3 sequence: CASSSYSQPQHF. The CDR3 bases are TGTGCCAGCAGCTCCTACAGTCAGCCCCAGCATTTT.

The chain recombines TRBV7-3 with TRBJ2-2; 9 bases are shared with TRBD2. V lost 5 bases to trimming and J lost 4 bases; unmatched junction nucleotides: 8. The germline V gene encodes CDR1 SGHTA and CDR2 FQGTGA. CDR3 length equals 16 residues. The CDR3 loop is CASSVSGGGGTGELFF. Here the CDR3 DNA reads TGTGCCAGCAGCGTTAGCGGGGGAGGCGGCACCGGGGAGCTGTTTTTT.

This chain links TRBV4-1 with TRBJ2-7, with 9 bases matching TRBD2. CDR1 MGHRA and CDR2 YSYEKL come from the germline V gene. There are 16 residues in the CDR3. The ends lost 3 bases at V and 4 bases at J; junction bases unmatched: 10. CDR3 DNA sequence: TGCGCCAGCAGCCATAGTTGGCGGGGGGGCACGTACGAGCAGTACTTC. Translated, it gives CASSHSWRGGTYEQYF.

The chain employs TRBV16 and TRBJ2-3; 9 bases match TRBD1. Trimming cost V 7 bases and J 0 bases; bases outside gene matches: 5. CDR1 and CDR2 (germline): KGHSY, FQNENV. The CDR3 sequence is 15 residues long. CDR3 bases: TGTGCCAGCAACGACAGGGGGGGGAGCACAGATACGCAGTATTTT. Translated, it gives CASNDRGGSTDTQYF.

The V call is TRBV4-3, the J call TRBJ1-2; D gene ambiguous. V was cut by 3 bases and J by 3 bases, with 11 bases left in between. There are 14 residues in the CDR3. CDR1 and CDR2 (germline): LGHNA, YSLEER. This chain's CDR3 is CASSHERRDYGYTF. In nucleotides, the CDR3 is TGCGCCAGCAGCCATGAACGTCGGGACTATGGCTACACCTTC.

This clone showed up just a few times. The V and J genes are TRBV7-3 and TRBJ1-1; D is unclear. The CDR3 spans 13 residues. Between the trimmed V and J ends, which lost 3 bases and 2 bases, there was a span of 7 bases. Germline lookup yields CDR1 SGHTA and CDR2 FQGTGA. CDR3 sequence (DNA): TGTGCCAGCAGCTTTACAAGAAACACTGAAGCTTTCTTT. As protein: CASSFTRNTEAFF.

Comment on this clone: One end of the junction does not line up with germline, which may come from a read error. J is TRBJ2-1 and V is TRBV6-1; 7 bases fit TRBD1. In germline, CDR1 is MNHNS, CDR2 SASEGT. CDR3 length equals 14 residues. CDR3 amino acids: CTSSEQGQDDEQFF. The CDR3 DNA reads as TGTACCAGCAGTGAACAGGGGCAGGATGATGAGCAGTTCTTC.

DNA of the CDR3: TGTGCCAGCAGTGAAGGAGGGCCGAACCCGAGCAATCAGCCCCAGCATTTT. This gives the protein CASSEGGPNPSNQPQHF. The chain combines TRBV2 with TRBJ1-5; no clear D. V was trimmed by 1 base and J by 1 base, leaving 14 bases between them. This CDR3 is built from 17 residues. Germline-derived CDR1 and CDR2 are SNHLY and FYNNEI.

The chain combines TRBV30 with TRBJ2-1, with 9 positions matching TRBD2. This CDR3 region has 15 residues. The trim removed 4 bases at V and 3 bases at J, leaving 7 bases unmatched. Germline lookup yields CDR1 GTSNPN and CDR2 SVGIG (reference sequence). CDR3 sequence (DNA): TGTGCCTGGATTCTAGCGGGGAGATACTACAATGAGCAGTTCTTC. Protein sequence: CAWILAGRYYNEQFF.